Following are 9 T cell receptor beta chains from one sample sequenced in a study of blood T cell repertoires in COVID-19. Produced via immunoSEQ multiplex PCR; TCRdb's table is partial and in-frame only. The sample contains about 240,000 clones, 70% to 85% of which appear only once. The sequencing input was peripheral blood. The receptors shown here come from a woman of 80 years or more with acute or convalescent COVID-19.

Only a few counts were recorded for this clone. The rearrangement uses TRBV5-4 and TRBJ2-1; TRBD2 is a possible D gene (7 bases). CDR3 length equals 16 residues. Germline values: CDR1 SGHNT, CDR2 YYREEE (reference sequence). The ends were cut back, 4 bases at V and 0 bases at J, with 14 bases in the middle. The CDR3 DNA follows: TGTGCCAGCAGCCCTAGGGGGGGCCCCTCCTACAATGAGCAGTTCTTC. Translation gives CASSPRGGPSYNEQFF.

The chain is built from TRBV23-1 and TRBJ1-5, with D perhaps matching TRBD1 (5 bases). TRBV23-1 is flagged as an ORF with uncertain function. The V gene lost 1 base and the J gene lost 6 bases, with 10 bases spanning the gap. CDR3 length: 14 amino acids. In nucleotides, the CDR3 is TGCGCCAGCAGTCAATTCAGGGTCTGTCAGCCCCAGCATTTT. Residues: CASSQFRVCQPQHF.

The gene calls are TRBV7-3 and TRBJ2-3, with D perhaps matching TRBD1 (5 bases). The CDR3 runs to 16 residues. Germline V gene data show CDR1 as SGHTA and CDR2 as FQGTGA. V shed 4 bases and J shed 3 bases, with 17 bases lying between them. The CDR3 DNA reads TGTGCCAGCAGCTCGGGTCTGGGGCTTGGAACAGATACGCAGTATTTT. Its protein is CASSSGLGLGTDTQYF.

The chain has TRBV28 and TRBJ2-7; D may be TRBD1 (6 bases). This CDR3 comprises 13 residues. Trimming took 7 bases from V and 2 from J, leaving 12 bases between them. Germline lookup yields CDR1 MDHEN and CDR2 SYDVKM. This chain's CDR3 is CASKPGQAYEQYF. The DNA for the CDR3 is TGTGCCAGCAAACCGGGACAAGCCTACGAGCAGTACTTC.

This clone appeared a few times. This rearrangement joins TRBV9 to TRBJ2-2; TRBD2 matches 9 bases. Germline V gene lookup returns CDR1 SGDLS and CDR2 YYNGEE. The CDR3 runs to 18 residues. V was pared by 0 bases and J by 0 bases, with 6 bases of the junction left unmatched. The DNA for the CDR3 is TGTGCCAGCAGCGTAGTTCCCCTAGCGGGGACGAACACCGGGGAGCTGTTTTTT. As protein: CASSVVPLAGTNTGELFF.

This clone was seen more than once but under ten times. This sequence joins TRBV6-5 and TRBJ1-5; D not certain. V lost 7 bases, J lost 0 bases, and 10 bases lay in between. The CDR3 runs to 14 residues. Germline CDR1 MNHEY, CDR2 SVGAGI. The CDR3 coding sequence is TGTGCCAGCAAGACATTATATAGCAATCAGCCCCAGCATTTT. Protein: CASKTLYSNQPQHF.

J is TRBJ2-2 and V is TRBV5-1; possible D gene TRBD2, 5 bases. CDR1 and CDR2 (germline): SGHRS, YFSETQ. CDR3 length: 16 residues. V gave up 2 bases and J gave up 5 bases, with 16 bases separating them. CDR3 nucleotide sequence: TGCGCCAGCAGCTTAGGCCCTTTTGGGAGTACCGGGGAGCTGTTTTTT. Its translation: CASSLGPFGSTGELFF.

V is TRBV18 and J is TRBJ2-2, with D possibly being TRBD1 (5 bases). Germline-derived CDR1 and CDR2 are KGHSH and LQKENI. Trimming shortened V by 3 bases and J by 4 bases, and 15 bases separated the two germline ends. This CDR3 is 16 amino acids long. CDR3 bases: TGTGCCAGCTCACCCTACCCAGGGCCGTTCACCGGGGAGCTGTTTTTT. This encodes CASSPYPGPFTGELFF.

The genes are TRBV5-5 and TRBJ2-2; TRBD1 aligns across 12 bases. The CDR3 has 17 amino acids. Germline-derived CDR1 and CDR2 are SGHKS and YYEKEE (reference sequence). The ends lost 4 bases at V and 7 bases at J; junction bases unmatched: 11. The CDR3 sequence: CASSRSGTGGWNGELFF. Written as DNA, the CDR3 is TGTGCCAGCAGCCGCAGTGGGACAGGGGGCTGGAACGGGGAGCTGTTTTTT.